The text below deals with one TCR beta chain. The antigen remains unidentified. The data stem from a study of cytomegalovirus exposure and HLA in healthy donors. Study overall: From donors who were HLA-typed, an early data release held 70 million to 90 million unique TCRs.

Germline V gene lookup returns CDR1 SQVTM and CDR2 ANQGSEA. V lost 2 bases and J lost 5; bases outside the gene matches: 4. The CDR3 contains 14 residues. The study ran its PCR with 60 Vbeta and 13 Jbeta primers. Repertoires were generated with immunoSEQ multiplex PCR, while TCRdb's copy carries only in-frame clones and drops some. The data hold about 130,000 clones, with 80% to 90% observed a single time. Study outcomes and limitations: As a later analysis showed, a missense DCLRE1C variant was linked to trimming of TCR beta V- and J-genes.

The TCR was taken from a woman aged 40-49 years in good health and CMV-seropositive. V gene TRBV29-1 combines with J gene TRBJ2-5, with 11 bases fitting TRBD2. Sample: PBMCs. The CDR3 DNA sequence: TGCAGCGTTGAACAGACTAGCGGGGAGGAGACCCAGTACTTC. It is translated as CSVEQTSGEETQYF.